This T cell receptor (beta chain) was identified during a study of blood T cell repertoires in COVID-19. Only in-frame clones appear in the TCRdb table, and some are missing; sequencing was by immunoSEQ multiplex PCR. In the table there are more than 200,000 clones, less than 85% of which are singletons. Germline loops: CDR1 MRHNA, CDR2 SNTAGT. This CDR3 region has 17 residues. The germline V and J ends were trimmed by 4 bases and 1 base, with 17 bases remaining between them. The chain employs TRBV6-4 and TRBJ1-3; D is uncertain. Source material: peripheral blood. The TCR originated in a woman aged 80 or older with active or convalescent COVID-19. The CDR3 region has the DNA TGTGCCAGCAGTGGGCGGTACGGAACAAAATCTGGAAACACCATATATTTT. Its protein is CASSGRYGTKSGNTIYF.